These 24 T cell receptor beta chains were all obtained from the same sample, sequenced in a study of control samples from healthy donors and cancer patients. Clones were read by immunoSEQ multiplex PCR, and TCRdb kept only the in-frame ones, dropping some. The table has 150,000 or so clones, 90% to 95% seen once. The material sequenced was blood. These receptors were collected from a man aged 40-49 years in good health.

This rearrangement joins TRBV14 to TRBJ2-3, with 9 bases identical to TRBD2. The junction had 6 bases not matched to a gene; V was cut back by 5 bases and J by 0 bases. The CDR3 has 16 residues. Germline CDR1 SGHDN, CDR2 FVKESK. DNA of the CDR3: TGTGCCAGCAGCACCCTAGCGGGGACTAGCACAGATACGCAGTATTTT. Translation: CASSTLAGTSTDTQYF. Supplemented by reference TRBV14 and TRBJ2-3, the full variable domain reads EAGVTQFPSHSVIEKGQTVTLRCDPISGHDNLYWYRRVMGKEIKFLLHFVKESKQDESGMPNNRFLAERTGGTYSTLKVQPAELEDSGVYFCASSTLAGTSTDTQYFGPGTRLTVL.

This chain uses TRBV10-2 with TRBJ1-5; no clear D gene. CDR3 length: 12 amino acids. Germline V lookup: CDR1 WSHSY, CDR2 SAAADI. V gave up 4 bases and J gave up 10 bases, with 11 bases separating them. The CDR3 sequence: CASSVDPRPQHF. The CDR3 nucleotides are TGCGCCAGCAGTGTAGACCCAAGACCCCAGCATTTT.

The rearrangement uses TRBV30 and TRBJ1-1, with D possibly TRBD1 on 5 matching bases. The CDR3 is 14 amino acids. V lost 4 bases and J 7 bases, leaving 19 bases between the germline ends. CDR1 is GTSNPN, CDR2 SVGIG, per germline (reference sequence). The chain's CDR3 is CAWTRSGGGNEAFF. In DNA form, the CDR3 reads TGTGCCTGGACCCGATCCGGGGGGGGAAATGAAGCTTTCTTT. Full variable domain (outside the CDR3, taken from reference TRBV30 and TRBJ1-1): SQTIHQWPATLVQPVGSPLSLECTVEGTSNPNLYWYRQAAGRGLQLLFYSVGIGQISSEVPQNLSASRPQDRQFILSSKKLLLSDSGFYLCAWTRSGGGNEAFFGQGTRLTVV.

This sequence joins TRBV2 and TRBJ1-2; 7 bases are a match to TRBD1. Germline CDR1 and CDR2: SNHLY and FYNNEI. The CDR3 consists of 14 residues. Trimming at V came to 6 bases and at J to 4 bases, leaving 8 bases not matched to a gene. The CDR3 spells CASRGDSHLYGYTF. The CDR3 DNA reads as TGTGCCAGCAGGGGGGACAGTCACCTCTATGGCTACACCTTC.

The CDR3 DNA follows: TGTGCCAGTAGTCGGGACAGGGCCCTCGGGGGCTACACCTTC. Encoded protein: CASSRDRALGGYTF. The chain combines TRBV19 with TRBJ1-2; 9 nucleotides align to TRBD1. The J segment lost 8 bases and the V segment lost 5 bases, leaving 9 bases of the junction unmatched. The CDR3 consists of 14 residues. Per germline, CDR1 LNHDA and CDR2 SQIVND (reference sequence).

The chain combines TRBV15 with TRBJ1-5; TRBD1 is a possible D gene (5 bases). The CDR3 runs to 13 residues. The germline gives CDR1 LNHNV, CDR2 YYDKDF (reference sequence). The germline V and J ends were trimmed by 6 bases and 3 bases, with 9 bases remaining between them. CDR3 region: CATSQGNNQPQHF. The CDR3 region has the DNA TGTGCCACCAGTCAGGGAAACAATCAGCCCCAGCATTTT.

This chain connects TRBV5-1 to TRBJ1-2; maybe TRBD1 (6 bases). V lost 4 bases and J 2 bases, leaving 15 bases between the germline ends. Germline values: CDR1 SGHRS, CDR2 YFSETQ. The CDR3 loop spans 15 amino acids. The CDR3 region has the DNA TGCGCCAGCAGCCCGAAGGGGGGCGAAAACTATGGCTACACCTTC. Translation: CASSPKGGENYGYTF.

The chain is built from TRBV10-2 and TRBJ2-7, with D unresolved. The CDR3 consists of 11 residues. Trimming cost V 4 bases and J 6 bases, with 7 bases left between them. Germline V lookup: CDR1 WSHSY, CDR2 SAAADI. The CDR3 DNA reads as TGCGCCAGCAGTGCTGTCAGCGAGCAGTACTTC. This codes for CASSAVSEQYF.

This chain connects TRBV7-2 to TRBJ2-3; the D is unclear. The CDR3 covers 14 residues. Germline V gene lookup returns CDR1 SGHTA and CDR2 FQGNSA. V lost 6 bases, J lost 1 base, and 11 bases lay in between. The CDR3 DNA follows: TGTGCCAGCAGTCGCCCCCCACGCACAGATACGCAGTATTTT. Its translation is CASSRPPRTDTQYF.

This chain links TRBV5-1 with TRBJ1-1; maybe TRBD1 (5 bases). Germline CDR1 and CDR2: SGHRS and YFSETQ. V gave up 4 bases and J gave up 0 bases, with 13 bases separating them. The CDR3 contains 15 residues. The CDR3 coding sequence is TGCGCCAGCAGCCCACAACCGGGACTGAACACTGAAGCTTTCTTT. It yields the protein CASSPQPGLNTEAFF. The complete variable domain, with remaining parts taken from reference TRBV5-1 and TRBJ1-1, reads KAGVTQTPRYLIKTRGQQVTLSCSPISGHRSVSWYQQTPGQGLQFLFEYFSETQRNKGNFPGRFSGRQFSNSRSEMNVSTLELGDSALYLCASSPQPGLNTEAFFGQGTRLTVV.

The gene calls are TRBV5-6 and TRBJ2-7; 9 bases are a match to TRBD1. The V segment lost 7 bases and the J segment 2 bases; nucleotides outside the gene matches: 4. This CDR3 is built from 13 residues. Germline-derived CDR1 and CDR2 are SGHDT and YYEEEE. The CDR3 is CASLRTGAYEQYF. CDR3 in DNA: TGTGCCAGCCTAAGGACAGGGGCCTACGAGCAGTACTTC.

The chain has TRBV11-3 and TRBJ1-6; perhaps TRBD1 as D (5 bases). Germline values: CDR1 SGHNT, CDR2 YENEEA. Between the trimmed V and J ends, which lost 1 base and 7 bases, there was a span of 5 bases. CDR3 length: 13 amino acids. CDR3 in amino acids: CASSLGQNSPLHF. For the CDR3, the DNA is TGTGCCAGCAGCTTAGGACAGAATTCACCCCTCCACTTT.

The chain couples TRBV7-2 to TRBJ1-2; D may be TRBD1 (6 bases). The ends were cut back, 5 bases at V and 4 bases at J, with 11 bases in the middle. Germline V CDR1 and CDR2: SGHTA, FQGNSA. The CDR3 spans 13 residues. As DNA, the CDR3 is TGTGCCAGCAGCCCGGGGGCTGGCTATGGCTACACCTTC. Amino acid sequence: CASSPGAGYGYTF.

The V gene is TRBV28, the J gene TRBJ2-7; TRBD1 matches at 8 bases. The germline V gene has CDR1 MDHEN and CDR2 SYDVKM. Germline trimming cut 7 bases from V and 2 bases from J; bases unmatched to any gene: 10. The length of the CDR3 is 15 residues. The DNA for the CDR3 is TGTGCCAGCACCCAGACAGGGGCTAACCCCTACGAGCAGTACTTC. Its protein product is CASTQTGANPYEQYF. Combining the CDR3 with reference TRBV28 and TRBJ2-7 gives the whole variable domain DVKVTQSSRYLVKRTGEKVFLECVQDMDHENMFWYRQDPGLGLRLIYFSYDVKMKEKGDIPEGYSVSREKKERFSLILESASTNQTSMYLCASTQTGANPYEQYFGPGTRLTVT.

This clone has a single count. The chain employs TRBV6-5 and TRBJ2-7, with a tentative D call TRBD2 (6 bases). This CDR3 is built from 12 residues. CDR1 is MNHEY and CDR2 is SVGAGI in the germline V gene. V gave up 8 bases and J gave up 3 bases, with 11 bases separating them. CDR3 nucleotides: TGTGCCAGCGGGGGGAGTAGCTACGAGCAGTACTTC. Its protein product is CASGGSSYEQYF.

CDR3 bases: TGTGCCAGCAGGAGACAGAGCTCCTACAATGAGCAGTTCTTC. Protein sequence: CASRRQSSYNEQFF. The rearrangement links TRBV27 to TRBJ2-1; weak D call: TRBD1 (5 bases). Per germline, CDR1 MNHEY and CDR2 SMNVEV (reference sequence). This CDR3 has 14 residues. The V end was cut by 6 bases, the J end by 0 bases, with 9 bases between.

This sequence joins TRBV14 and TRBJ1-1; maybe TRBD1 (6 bases). CDR1 and CDR2 (germline): SGHDN, FVKESK. The germline V and J ends were trimmed by 4 bases and 0 bases, with 15 bases remaining between them. The CDR3 loop spans 16 amino acids. The CDR3 coding sequence is TGTGCCAGCAGCCCCCACCCGCAGGGGCTGAACACTGAAGCTTTCTTT. Translated: CASSPHPQGLNTEAFF.

The rearrangement links TRBV19 to TRBJ2-7; TRBD2 might be the D (5 bases). Between the trimmed V and J ends, which lost 1 base and 0 bases, there was a span of 10 bases. This CDR3 region has 15 residues. Germline values: CDR1 LNHDA, CDR2 SQIVND (reference sequence). CDR3 residues: CASSIAAGPSYEQYF. The CDR3 bases are TGTGCCAGTAGTATAGCGGCGGGCCCCTCCTACGAGCAGTACTTC.

The V call is TRBV24-1, the J call TRBJ2-7, with 7 bases fitting TRBD2. This CDR3 is built from 14 residues. V shed 4 bases and J 2 bases; nucleotides not matched to a gene: 4. Germline CDR1 KGHDR, CDR2 SFDVKD. The CDR3 nucleotides read TGTGCCACCAGTGAGGGGGGGGTACCCTACGAGCAGTACTTC. The encoded protein is CATSEGGVPYEQYF.

The gene calls are TRBV28 and TRBJ1-2, with D maybe TRBD1 (6 bases). The CDR3 consists of 14 residues. Germline lookup yields CDR1 MDHEN and CDR2 SYDVKM. V lost 4 bases to trimming and J lost 5 bases, with 14 bases between them. As DNA, the CDR3 is TGTGCCAGCAGTTGGGTGGGGGCTCCGTATGGCTACACCTTC. This codes for CASSWVGAPYGYTF.

V is TRBV6-2 or TRBV6-3 and J is TRBJ1-2; TRBD1 might be the D (6 bases). Germline V lookup: CDR1 MNHEY, CDR2 SVGEGT. V was clipped by 6 bases and J by 2 bases, with 13 bases between them. CDR3 length equals 14 residues. The CDR3 sequence is CASSPNTGNYGYTF. CDR3 coding DNA: TGTGCCAGCAGCCCCAATACAGGGAACTATGGCTACACCTTC.

This clone was found once. The chain couples TRBV7-6 to TRBJ2-7; no definite D call. Trimming stripped 5 bases from V and 5 bases from J, with 10 bases between. This CDR3 is 12 amino acids long. Germline lookup yields CDR1 SGHVS and CDR2 FNYEAQ. CDR3 sequence: CASSQFLDEQYF. The CDR3 DNA follows: TGTGCCAGCAGCCAGTTTTTAGACGAGCAGTACTTC. Full variable domain (outside the CDR3, taken from reference TRBV7-6 and TRBJ2-7): GAGVSQSPRYKVTKRGQDVALRCDPISGHVSLYWYRQALGQGPEFLTYFNYEAQQDKSGLPNDRFSAERPEGSISTLTIQRTEQRDSAMYRCASSQFLDEQYFGPGTRLTVT.

J is TRBJ1-5 and V is TRBV27; D is unresolved. The V and J ends lost 6 bases and 7 bases respectively, with 16 bases between them. The CDR3 totals 14 residues. CDR1 and CDR2 from the germline V gene are MNHEY and SMNVEV (reference sequence). The CDR3 spells CASRPRTVGQPQHF. The CDR3 DNA sequence: TGTGCCAGCAGGCCCCGCACAGTGGGACAGCCCCAGCATTTT.

The chain carries TRBV18 and TRBJ2-1; D is perhaps TRBD2 (5 bases). This CDR3 has 16 residues. Germline lookup yields CDR1 KGHSH and CDR2 LQKENI. Trimming removed 6 bases at V and 0 bases at J, with 15 bases between. The CDR3 spells CASSPLGGFSYNEQFF. CDR3 nucleotides: TGTGCCAGCTCTCCCCTCGGCGGGTTCTCCTACAATGAGCAGTTCTTC.